This is a list of T cell receptor beta chains from one sample in a study of T cells in Graves' hyperthyroidism and ophthalmopathy. MiXCR, run by TCRdb on the multiplex PCR reads, gives a single entry per CDR3 protein. The sample contains 300,000 to 350,000 distinct CDR3 sequences, around 17% of which appear only once. The sequenced sample was blood. These receptors originate from a man aged 30 to 45 with Graves' hyperthyroidism. Both conserved end residues are part of each CDR3. Each record gives: V gene, clone size, CDR3 length, J gene, D gene, CDR3 protein, CDR3 DNA. D genes are given only for firm matches. Only part of the rows carry a size: once, few, many, or a class if the clone is expanded.

>TRBV6-5|many|13|TRBJ1-1|.
CASSYSMSPEAFF
TGTGCCAGCAGTTACTCGATGAGTCCTGAAGCTTTCTTT
>TRBV6-1|many|16|TRBJ1-2|TRBD1
CASSEVGQGLRYGYTF
TGTGCCAGCAGTGAAGTAGGACAGGGGCTTCGCTATGGCTACACCTTC
>TRBV12-3/TRBV12-4|.|14|TRBJ2-1|TRBD2
CASRIAGGGNEQFF
TGTGCCAGCAGGATCGCGGGAGGGGGCAATGAGCAGTTCTTC
>TRBV6-1|many|15|TRBJ2-1|TRBD2
CASGVPGLAGNEQFF
TGTGCCAGCGGGGTACCGGGACTAGCGGGGAATGAGCAGTTCTTC
>TRBV28|many|18|TRBJ1-1|.
CASSPRLERGFENTEAFF
TGTGCCAGCAGTCCCCGGCTTGAAAGAGGATTTGAGAACACTGAAGCTTTCTTT
>TRBV3-1|many|13|TRBJ2-1|.
CASSQDVHNEQFF
TGTGCCAGCAGCCAAGACGTCCACAATGAGCAGTTCTTC
>TRBV12-3/TRBV12-4|few|15|TRBJ1-4|TRBD1
CASSQNRGGGEKLFF
TGTGCCAGCAGCCAGAACAGGGGGGGTGGTGAAAAACTGTTTTTT
>TRBV12-3/TRBV12-4|many|13|TRBJ2-1|TRBD1
CASSLGQDNEQFF
TGTGCCAGCAGTCTGGGACAGGACAATGAGCAGTTCTTC
>TRBV30|.|14|TRBJ2-5|.
CAWSAGIGRGGEYF
TGTGCCTGGAGTGCTGGGATCGGCCGTGGTGGGGAGTACTTC
>TRBV5-1|few|13|TRBJ2-7|TRBD2
CASKGLAGYEQYF
TGCGCCAGCAAGGGACTAGCGGGGTACGAGCAGTACTTC
>TRBV12-3/TRBV12-4|.|15|TRBJ2-2|TRBD2
CASSFSGRAPGELFF
TGTGCCAGCAGTTTTAGCGGGAGGGCCCCCGGGGAGCTGTTTTTT
>TRBV6-5|.|17|TRBJ1-2|.
CASSYAAGRLRGYGYTF
TGTGCCAGCAGTTACGCGGCAGGGAGGCTAAGGGGCTATGGCTACACCTTC
>TRBV10-3|few|12|TRBJ1-2|.
CAISRTGYGYTF
TGTGCCATCTCCCGAACGGGCTATGGCTACACCTTC
>TRBV7-2|many|15|TRBJ2-7|.
CASSLASQGLSEQYF
TGTGCCAGCAGCTTAGCGTCCCAGGGCCTTTCCGAGCAGTACTTC
>TRBV20-1|.|13|TRBJ1-5|.
CSAKGTLNQPQHF
TGCAGTGCTAAGGGGACGCTCAATCAGCCCCAGCATTTT
>TRBV18|many|13|TRBJ1-5|.
CASSPQNNQPQHF
TGTGCCAGCTCACCACAGAACAATCAGCCCCAGCATTTT
>TRBV28|many|13|TRBJ1-2|.
CASSSQGRGGYTF
TGTGCCAGCAGTTCCCAGGGTAGGGGTGGCTACACCTTC
>TRBV27|.|12|TRBJ2-6|.
CASRTELGVLTF
TGTGCCAGCAGGACAGAGCTGGGCGTCCTGACTTTC
>TRBV20-1|few|11|TRBJ2-5|.
CSAVPRDPQYF
TGCAGTGCCGTACCCAGAGATCCCCAGTACTTC
>TRBV7-8|few|15|TRBJ2-7|.
CASSLKAGSAYEQYF
TGTGCCAGCAGCTTAAAGGCAGGGTCTGCGTACGAGCAGTACTTC
>TRBV11-2|many|14|TRBJ2-7|.
CASSLGHGAYEQYF
TGTGCCAGCAGCTTAGGGCACGGAGCGTACGAGCAGTACTTC
>TRBV11-3|.|14|TRBJ2-1|TRBD2
CASSGRTSGRGLFF
TGTGCCAGCAGTGGCCGGACTAGCGGGAGAGGGCTGTTCTTC
>TRBV10-3|many|15|TRBJ2-5|.
CAISEPDSLQETQYF
TGTGCCATCAGTGAGCCCGACAGCCTGCAAGAGACCCAGTACTTC
>TRBV11-2|many|14|TRBJ2-1|.
CASRTSGANNEQFF
TGTGCCAGCAGGACCTCCGGGGCCAACAATGAGCAGTTCTTC
>TRBV29-1|.|13|TRBJ2-7|.
CSVVLPRAYEQYF
TGCAGCGTTGTCTTACCGAGAGCCTACGAGCAGTACTTC
>TRBV9|.|13|TRBJ1-5|TRBD1
CASSVAGGQPQHF
TGTGCCAGCAGCGTTGCAGGGGGACAGCCCCAGCATTTT
>TRBV4-2|.|15|TRBJ2-1|TRBD2
CASSPGLAGEYEQFF
TGTGCCAGCAGTCCTGGACTAGCGGGAGAATATGAGCAGTTCTTC
>TRBV2|many|10|TRBJ2-5|TRBD2
CATGGETQYF
TGTGCCACGGGGGGAGAGACCCAGTACTTC
>TRBV6-1|.|14|TRBJ1-5|.
CASSSGQTHQPQHF
TGTGCCAGCAGCAGCGGACAGACTCATCAGCCCCAGCATTTT
>TRBV20-1|many|15|TRBJ2-1|.
CSASSYFSRLNEQFF
TGCAGTGCTAGTTCCTATTTCTCTAGATTGAATGAGCAGTTCTTC
>TRBV7-9|many|15|TRBJ2-1|.
CASSLARFGYNEQFF
TGTGCCAGCAGCTTAGCGCGATTCGGCTACAATGAGCAGTTCTTC
>TRBV7-3|.|15|TRBJ2-3|.
CATPYGLGRTDTQYF
TGTGCCACCCCTTATGGCCTGGGACGCACAGATACGCAGTATTTT
>TRBV29-1|few|12|TRBJ1-5|.
CSVGYRDQPQHF
TGCAGCGTTGGGTACAGGGACCAGCCCCAGCATTTT
>TRBV28|.|15|TRBJ2-3|.
CASSLFSTSTDTQYF
TGTGCCAGCAGTTTGTTCAGTACCAGCACAGATACGCAGTATTTT
>TRBV12-5|many|15|TRBJ2-2|.
CASGFTDLDRGELFF
TGTGCTAGTGGTTTTACCGACTTGGATAGGGGGGAGCTGTTTTTT
>TRBV5-1|few|15|TRBJ2-1|.
CASSEGLSSYNEQFF
TGCGCCAGCAGTGAGGGGCTCAGCTCCTACAATGAGCAGTTCTTC
>TRBV7-2|many|15|TRBJ2-7|.
CASSFYTDGSYEQYF
TGTGCCAGCAGCTTTTACACGGACGGCTCCTACGAGCAGTACTTC
>TRBV7-2|many|16|TRBJ2-1|.
CASSLRAGLSYNEQFF
TGTGCCAGCAGCTTACGTGCGGGACTTTCCTACAATGAGCAGTTCTTC
>TRBV19|few|16|TRBJ2-7|.
CAGSRGAGRYSYEQYF
TGTGCCGGTTCCCGTGGGGCAGGGCGATACTCCTACGAGCAGTACTTC
>TRBV2|few|15|TRBJ2-1|TRBD2
CASSGGRDPLDEQFF
TGTGCCAGCAGTGGCGGGAGGGATCCCTTGGATGAGCAGTTCTTC
>TRBV6-5|few|16|TRBJ1-2|TRBD1
CASSYAIGTGVGGYTF
TGTGCCAGCAGTTACGCGATCGGGACAGGGGTGGGCGGCTACACCTTC
>TRBV5-5|.|16|TRBJ2-1|.
CASSLLATGNYNEQFF
TGTGCCAGCAGCTTGTTGGCGACAGGTAACTACAATGAGCAGTTCTTC
>TRBV4-1|few|17|TRBJ2-2|TRBD2
CASSQPLAGGRTGELFF
TGCGCCAGCAGCCAGCCTCTAGCGGGAGGTAGGACCGGGGAGCTGTTTTTT